Sequencing of this T cell receptor (beta chain) was carried out in a study of T cells in Graves' hyperthyroidism and ophthalmopathy. In its sample, this clonotype was seen many times. Authors of the study amplified TCR beta CDR3 regions from RNA transcripts. During a first-round RT-PCR of the TCR CDR3, the HTBI primer set was used. TCRdb itself ran the multiplex PCR reads through MiXCR, one entry per CDR3 protein. The sample comprises about 640,000 distinct CDR3 sequences, more than 20% of which are singletons, and 30% to 40% rests with the top ten. This CDR3 is 14 amino acids long. The J segment lost 3 bases and the V segment lost 6 bases, leaving 5 bases of the junction unmatched. Germline V gene data show CDR1 as DFQATT and CDR2 as SNEGSKA (reference sequence).

The V call is TRBV20-1, the J call TRBJ2-1, with 10 bases aligning to TRBD2. This TCR was recovered from a man aged 25-45 years with Graves' ophthalmopathy. Sample: blood. The CDR3 bases are TGCAGTGCCAATAGCGGGAGGAACTACAATGAGCAGTTCTTC. Translated, it gives CSANSGRNYNEQFF.